This T cell receptor beta chain was retrieved from a study of CD8 T cells in ankylosing spondylitis. Study findings and constraints: Disease-linked clones were reportedly significantly enriched in matched ankylosing spondylitis synovial fluid. A TCR beta motif made of roughly eight highly homologous variants seemed typical of ankylosing spondylitis blood. Disease-linked clones were CD8+ and relatively rare in peripheral blood. Several of the motif variants were reported before in synovial fluid and blood from reactive arthritis.

A word on this clonotype: Its antigen is unidentified.

CDR1 SGHRS and CDR2 YFSETQ come from the germline V gene. This CDR3 has 15 residues. V shed 6 bases and J shed 0 bases, with 10 bases lying between them. Researchers built TCR beta libraries using quantitative 5'-RACE with molecular barcodes. Each CDR3 protein is one row after TCRdb ran MiXCR on the 5' RACE reads. Counted here are some 700,000 distinct CDR3 sequences, 15% to 20% occurring once; the ten biggest clones make up under 20%. The sequence came from a male donor with ankylosing spondylitis. The chain has TRBV5-1 and TRBJ1-6; D is unresolved. Sequencing was carried out using blood, either unsorted or a sorted T cell fraction (not recorded which). CDR3 nucleotide sequence: TGCGCCAGCACCTCGACGAGCTCCTATAATTCACCCCTCCACTTT. This sequence encodes CASTSTSSYNSPLHF. Combining the CDR3 with reference TRBV5-1 and TRBJ1-6 gives the whole variable domain KAGVTQTPRYLIKTRGQQVTLSCSPISGHRSVSWYQQTPGQGLQFLFEYFSETQRNKGNFPGRFSGRQFSNSRSEMNVSTLELGDSALYLCASTSTSSYNSPLHFGNGTRLTVT.